This entry concerns a single T cell receptor (beta chain). Its antigen specificity is not known. It has no much larger one-base neighbor in the sample; base qualities were not kept. Donors were a few dozen systemically healthy Caucasian individuals from Russia aged about 6 to 100 years. Each donor gave about 9.7 milliliters of peripheral blood, drawn into EDTA-treated Vacutainer tubes. Ficoll-Paque density-gradient centrifugation was used to isolate PBMCs, with at least 7 million per sample. Trizol reagent was used to extract total RNA from the PBMCs, yielding at least 5 micrograms per sample. The percentages of naive CD45RAhigh/CD27high T cells were determined by flow cytometry on a PBMC aliquot from every donor. The data were obtained in a study of blood T cells in healthy people across ages (dated by TCRdb to about 2015). Regarding the complete study: In model experiments, template switching captured roughly one uniquely barcoded TCR beta cDNA molecule for every two T cells. Donors were grouped into four age groups: young (average approximately 15 years), middle-aged (39), aged (62) and long-lived (about 89). To track age-related changes in TCR beta repertoire diversity, the study relied on deep sequencing normalized with unique cDNA molecular identifiers. Two additional independent replicas of 1 million unique cDNA reads from the same blood draw were analyzed for two donors (one aged 18 to 30 and one aged 80 or older). Donors of different ages were randomly distributed across sequencing lanes to avoid experimental bias. General conclusions and limits of the study: Compared with the aged group, more naive CD4+ T cells, fewer expanded clones and increased TCR diversity were shown by the long-lived group, suggesting age selection. Observed TCR beta diversity per million T cells fell roughly linearly with age, and a significant reduction was already apparent by age around 36. A strong correlation was found between observed TCR beta diversity and the percentage of naive T cells measured by flow cytometry. Estimates of total diversity based on one million sequenced T cells were regarded as lower bounds and as underestimates. Bulk unsorted PBMC profiling prevented conclusive comparison of naive and antigen-experienced compartments. The CMV infection status of donors was not known, potentially confounding age-related changes in expanded clonotypes.

From the cysteine up to the phenylalanine, the CDR3 has a length of 13 residues. The retained sequence is limited to the CDR3, 39 bases, with the frame set at the first base. CDR1 is given as SGHTA and CDR2 as FQGTGA, both from the germline V gene. Cut back by 3 bases and 2 bases, the V and J ends lie 7 bases apart. Library preparation employed 5' RACE. The instrument was an Illumina HiSeq 2500. A second PCR of about 7 to 12 cycles was performed with a sample-barcoded 5' primer and a J-beta primer mix. A unique molecular identifier was introduced onto each TCR beta cDNA molecule by a template-switch 5' adaptor carrying 12 random nucleotides. At least 2.5 million CDR3-containing paired-end reads were obtained from each sample. The Mint cDNA synthesis kit, primed by a TRBC-specific oligonucleotide, was used to synthesize first-strand cDNA from all RNA. Following uracil-DNA glycosylase treatment, all cDNA underwent a first 18-cycle PCR with the universal primers M1SS and BC2_uni_R. As for the authors' bioinformatics: Each sample was normalized by randomly selecting 1 million high-quality reads, each carrying a distinct molecular identifier. Instead of being binned into consensus sequences, reads with shared molecular identifiers were discarded. MiTCR, set to a Q25 quality threshold and the strictest error-elimination algorithm, was used for CDR3 identification, clonotype clustering and error correction. Lower-bound total TCR beta diversity was estimated with a nonparametric unseen species model using Euler transformation. TCRdb reran the public reads through fastp at Q25 and MiXCR, keeping productive beta chains. Each record represents a unique CDR3 protein, reported with the most common genes and DNA among its rows. For this entry, the V and J calls and clone size follow TCRdb and not the study's own pipeline. The sample table contains around 600,000 distinct CDR3 sequences; only one count was recorded for around half of them. The ten largest make up 20% to 25% of the sample.

Sequencing was carried out using blood. The sequence is built from TRBV7-3 and TRBJ1-1; the D gene is not confidently resolved. The sequence was collected from a man of 80 years or more in good health. The CDR3 region has the sequence CASSFQPNTEAFF. The DNA sequence follows: TGTGCCAGCAGCTTCCAACCAAACACTGAAGCTTTCTTT.